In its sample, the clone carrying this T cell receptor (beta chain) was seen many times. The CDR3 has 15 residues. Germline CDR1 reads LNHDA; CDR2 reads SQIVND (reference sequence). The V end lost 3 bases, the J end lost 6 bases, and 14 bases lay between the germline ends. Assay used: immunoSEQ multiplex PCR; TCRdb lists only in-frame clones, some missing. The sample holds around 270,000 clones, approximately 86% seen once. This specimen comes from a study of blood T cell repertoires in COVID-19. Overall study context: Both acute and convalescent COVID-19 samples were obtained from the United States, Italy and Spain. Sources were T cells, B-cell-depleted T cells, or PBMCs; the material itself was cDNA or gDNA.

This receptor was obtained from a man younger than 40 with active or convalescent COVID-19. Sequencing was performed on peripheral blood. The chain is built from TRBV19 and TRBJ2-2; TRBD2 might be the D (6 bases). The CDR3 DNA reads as TGTGCCAGTAGTATTAGCCGGGGGTCGGCCGGGGAGCTGTTTTTT. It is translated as CASSISRGSAGELFF.